The 24 T cell receptor beta chains reported below all come from one sample, sequenced in a study of T cell changes during pregnancy in multiple sclerosis. Sequencing was performed with immunoSEQ multiplex PCR; in TCRdb, only in-frame clones are kept and a portion is missing. Altogether some 58,000 clones are present, approximately 96% being singletons, with the ten largest covering under 2.5%. The sequencing used CD8+ T cells from peripheral blood mononuclear cells, collected after pregnancy. The receptors come from a female donor with multiple sclerosis, enrolled in a pregnancy study.

The chain has TRBV7-9 and TRBJ2-5; TRBD1 matches 9 bases. This CDR3 is built from 19 residues. The germline gives CDR1 SEHNR, CDR2 FQNEAQ (reference sequence). V lost 5 bases and J lost 0; bases outside the gene matches: 16. The CDR3 DNA reads TGTGCCAGCAGCCTTAGGACAGGGGAGGGCGGGAGCCACCAAGAGACCCAGTACTTC. Translated: CASSLRTGEGGSHQETQYF.

CDR3 in DNA: TGTGCCAGCAGTCTGTCTACGAATGAAGCTTTCTTT. This sequence encodes CASSLSTNEAFF. This chain joins TRBV28 and TRBJ1-1, with no clear D. The CDR3 has 12 residues. In germline, CDR1 is MDHEN, CDR2 SYDVKM. V lost 5 bases and J lost 7, with 11 bases in between.

The chain recombines TRBV7-9 with TRBJ2-7, with TRBD1 matching over 8 bases. This CDR3 is built from 14 residues. J gave up 5 bases and V 3 bases, and 6 bases lay outside the gene matches. Germline values: CDR1 SEHNR, CDR2 FQNEAQ (reference sequence). Here the CDR3 DNA reads TGTGCCAGCAGCTTCTCCGACAGGGGCGACGAGCAGTACTTC. It encodes CASSFSDRGDEQYF.

The chain links TRBV11-3 to TRBJ2-7; 9 nucleotides line up with TRBD2. This CDR3 comprises 15 residues. V was clipped by 0 bases and J by 0 bases; unmatched bases: 0. Germline values: CDR1 SGHNT, CDR2 YENEEA. The CDR3 nucleotides are TGTGCCAGCAGCTTAGATAGCGGGAGCTCCTACGAGCAGTACTTC. Its translation is CASSLDSGSSYEQYF.

The chain links TRBV7-2 to TRBJ2-1, with D possibly being TRBD1 (6 bases). Germline CDR1 reads SGHTA; CDR2 reads FQGNSA. The CDR3 has 15 amino acids. The V gene lost 5 bases and the J gene lost 7 bases, with 18 bases spanning the gap. CDR3 DNA: TGTGCCAGCAGCGAAAAATCACAGGGTCCAAATGAGCAGTTCTTC. Protein: CASSEKSQGPNEQFF.

The rearrangement uses TRBV27 and TRBJ2-7, with 10 bases that match TRBD1. The CDR3 contains 14 residues. The trim removed 6 bases at V and 5 bases at J, leaving 7 bases unmatched. The germline CDR1 and CDR2 sequences are MNHEY and SMNVEV (reference sequence). CDR3 in amino acids: CASRGDRGLDEQYF. CDR3 bases: TGTGCCAGCAGAGGAGACAGGGGGCTCGACGAGCAGTACTTC.

CDR3 DNA: TGTGCCAGCACCAATAGCGGAGGGCATAATGAGCAGTTCTTC. Translation: CASTNSGGHNEQFF. The rearrangement joins TRBV27 to TRBJ2-1, with D perhaps matching TRBD2 (6 bases). This CDR3 comprises 14 residues. Germline CDR1 reads MNHEY; CDR2 reads SMNVEV (reference sequence). V lost 7 bases and J lost 7, with 17 bases in between.

This chain links TRBV14 with TRBJ1-2, with 7 positions matching TRBD1. CDR1 and CDR2 (germline): SGHDN, FVKESK. This CDR3 spans 14 amino acids. With 4 bases clipped from V and 4 bases from J, the junction kept 6 bases outside the gene matches. CDR3 nucleotide sequence: TGTGCCAGCAGCCTAGAGGACAGGCTCTATGGCTACACCTTC. Protein: CASSLEDRLYGYTF. Based on the CDR3 plus reference TRBV14 and TRBJ1-2, the full variable domain is EAGVTQFPSHSVIEKGQTVTLRCDPISGHDNLYWYRRVMGKEIKFLLHFVKESKQDESGMPNNRFLAERTGGTYSTLKVQPAELEDSGVYFCASSLEDRLYGYTFGSGTRLTVV.

V and J are TRBV5-1 and TRBJ2-1; TRBD1 might be the D (6 bases). Looked up from germline, CDR1 is SGHRS and CDR2 is YFSETQ. The germline V and J ends were trimmed by 2 bases and 2 bases, with 11 bases remaining between them. The CDR3 has 15 residues. As DNA, the CDR3 is TGCGCCAGCAGCTTAAACAGGGACACCTACAATGAGCAGTTCTTC. It is translated as CASSLNRDTYNEQFF.

The rearrangement links TRBV27 to TRBJ2-5, with a weak D call TRBD1 (5 bases). This CDR3 contains 12 residues. Germline CDR1 is MNHEY and CDR2 is SMNVEV (reference sequence). V was cut by 5 bases and J by 6 bases, with 10 bases left in between. The CDR3 loop is CASSPKGKTQYF. The CDR3 DNA follows: TGTGCCAGCAGTCCAAAGGGGAAGACCCAGTACTTC.

This clone was detected once. The chain recombines TRBV2 with TRBJ2-1; D may be TRBD1 (7 bases). CDR1 is SNHLY and CDR2 is FYNNEI in the germline V gene. The CDR3 sequence is 16 residues long. V dropped 7 bases and J dropped 0 bases, with 16 bases sitting between them. The CDR3 DNA follows: TGTGCCAGCAAACTCGGCGGGGACAGCTCCTACAATGAGCAGTTCTTC. It codes for CASKLGGDSSYNEQFF.

V gene TRBV4-2 combines with J gene TRBJ2-7; a weak D match, TRBD2 (5 bases). The CDR3 is 15 residues long. V was shortened by 4 bases and J by 3 bases, with 16 bases between the two germline ends. Germline CDR1 reads LGHNA; CDR2 reads YNFKEQ. The CDR3 coding sequence is TGTGCCAGCAGCCCGAGGCCTTTGGAGGTCTACGAGCAGTACTTC. This codes for CASSPRPLEVYEQYF.

Written as DNA, the CDR3 is TGCAGCGGGACTAGCGGGGATTGGGGTGAGCAGTTCTTC. Translating gives CSGTSGDWGEQFF. J is TRBJ2-1 and V is TRBV29-1, with 12 bases lining up with TRBD2. The CDR3 has 13 amino acids. Germline CDR1 and CDR2: SQVTM and ANQGSEA. The trim removed 7 bases at V and 9 bases at J, leaving 7 bases unmatched.

The chain employs TRBV27 and TRBJ1-1, with D tentatively TRBD1 (6 bases). The CDR3 is made up of 14 amino acids. The V end was cut by 5 bases, the J end by 1 base, with 11 bases between. Germline CDR1 reads MNHEY; CDR2 reads SMNVEV (reference sequence). The DNA of the CDR3 is TGTGCCAGCAGTCCACAGACAGGGAACACTGAAGCTTTCTTT. Residues: CASSPQTGNTEAFF.

This clone was seen a single time. The chain employs TRBV28 and TRBJ2-7; 7 bases are shared with TRBD2. Germline CDR1 MDHEN, CDR2 SYDVKM. The V segment lost 3 bases and the J segment 7 bases; nucleotides outside the gene matches: 9. The CDR3 has 14 residues. CDR3 nucleotides: TGTGCCAGCAGTTTCGGGGAGGGGTGGTGGGAGCAGTACTTC. Amino acids: CASSFGEGWWEQYF.

The chain combines TRBV28 with TRBJ2-3; 10 nucleotides align to TRBD1. V shed 6 bases and J 3 bases; nucleotides not matched to a gene: 6. This CDR3 region has 15 residues. Looked up from germline, CDR1 is MDHEN and CDR2 is SYDVKM. For the CDR3, the DNA is TGTGCCAGCAGCTCCGGGACAGGGGCAACAGATACGCAGTATTTT. It encodes CASSSGTGATDTQYF.

The genes are TRBV7-9 and TRBJ1-5; D is ambiguous. The germline V and J ends were trimmed by 5 bases and 0 bases, with 11 bases remaining between them. This CDR3 contains 15 residues. The germline gives CDR1 SEHNR, CDR2 FQNEAQ (reference sequence). The CDR3 nucleotides read TGTGCCAGCAGCCGCCTGGGCAGTAGCAATCAGCCCCAGCATTTT. This codes for CASSRLGSSNQPQHF.

The chain recombines TRBV9 with TRBJ2-1, with a possible D match to TRBD1 (6 bases). Looked up from germline, CDR1 is SGDLS and CDR2 is YYNGEE. There are 14 residues in the CDR3. V gave up 4 bases and J gave up 5 bases, with 13 bases separating them. In DNA, the CDR3 is TGTGCCAGCAGCCTCAGACAGGCCCACAATGAGCAGTTCTTC. Protein product: CASSLRQAHNEQFF.

V is TRBV7-6 and J is TRBJ1-5, with TRBD1 identical over 8 bases. The CDR3 has 13 residues. Trimming cost V 9 bases and J 1 base; bases outside gene matches: 2. CDR1 is SGHVS, CDR2 FNYEAQ, per germline. CDR3 residues: CARQGGSNQPQHF. For the CDR3, the DNA is TGTGCCAGACAGGGGGGAAGCAATCAGCCCCAGCATTTT.

The genes are TRBV6-5 and TRBJ1-1; 9 positions match TRBD1. V lost 8 bases, J lost 6 bases, and 1 base stayed unmatched. The CDR3 sequence is 11 residues long. The V gene's germline CDR1 is MNHEY and CDR2 SVGAGI. The CDR3 sequence is CASGTGPEAFF. The CDR3 nucleotides read TGTGCCAGCGGGACAGGGCCTGAAGCTTTCTTT.

This rearrangement joins TRBV9 to TRBJ2-4; D is perhaps TRBD2 (5 bases). CDR3 length: 14 residues. The V end lost 0 bases, the J end lost 6 bases, and 10 bases lay between the germline ends. Germline CDR1 and CDR2: SGDLS and YYNGEE. CDR3 region: CASSVGGFGNIQYF. CDR3 DNA: TGTGCCAGCAGCGTAGGAGGGTTTGGAAACATTCAGTACTTC.

The V call is TRBV19, the J call TRBJ2-1; maybe TRBD2 (6 bases). The CDR3 contains 13 residues. Germline values: CDR1 LNHDA, CDR2 SQIVND (reference sequence). The V and J ends lost 10 bases and 7 bases respectively, with 17 bases between them. CDR3 sequence: CATMGIGGNEQFF. CDR3 DNA: TGTGCCACAATGGGGATTGGAGGGAATGAGCAGTTCTTC.

The V and J genes are TRBV9 and TRBJ2-6; D perhaps matches TRBD2 (5 bases). The CDR3 loop spans 12 amino acids. The germline V gene has CDR1 SGDLS and CDR2 YYNGEE. V dropped 7 bases and J dropped 3 bases, with 5 bases sitting between them. As DNA, the CDR3 is TGTGCCAGCCGGGGTGGGGCCAACGTCCTGACTTTC. It specifies CASRGGANVLTF.

The chain recombines TRBV15 with TRBJ2-3; D possibly corresponds to TRBD2 (6 bases). The V gene's germline CDR1 is LNHNV and CDR2 YYDKDF (reference sequence). The V end lost 0 bases, the J end lost 0 bases, and 7 bases lay between the germline ends. The CDR3 has 15 residues. CDR3 sequence (DNA): TGTGCCACCAGCAGAGATGGGGGGAGCACAGATACGCAGTATTTT. Translating gives CATSRDGGSTDTQYF.